This T cell receptor (beta chain) was recorded in a study of T cell responses to AZD1222 COVID-19 vaccine. CDR3 length equals 14 residues. CDR1 LNHDA and CDR2 SQIVND come from the germline V gene (reference sequence). With 0 bases removed from V and 16 bases from J, the gap between germline ends came to 18 bases. Measured with immunoSEQ multiplex PCR; TCRdb has only the in-frame clones, and not every one. Among some 150,000 clones listed, 90% to 95% were seen once. About this clone itself: Its antigen is still unknown.

Findings and limits, study-wide: The span of vaccine-associated CD4 TCRs extended across spike, with dominance at 160-218 and 743-854. Nearly half of the spike-specific TCRs reportedly recognize variant regions that carry no mutations.

The rearrangement links TRBV19 to TRBJ1-4; no definite D call. Sequences were derived from peripheral blood, sampled on day 0 of AZD1222 vaccination. The receptor's source is an adult in good health. CDR3 in amino acids: CASSIDLLGRTQFF. The DNA of the CDR3 is TGTGCCAGTAGTATAGATCTTCTAGGCAGAACCCAGTTTTTT.